This T cell receptor (beta chain) emerged from a study of blood T cell repertoires in COVID-19. Original processing notes: Quantification of nucleated cells was approximated via reference gene primer amplification. Clones were sequenced by immunoSEQ multiplex PCR, and TCRdb holds only the in-frame ones, with some missing. V and J calls and clone size follow that table, whereas D and trimming were derived from the DNA. The table shows tens of thousands of clones, with 85% occurring only once. Trimming shortened V by 5 bases and J by 4 bases, and 15 bases separated the two germline ends. Germline CDR1 is MDHEN and CDR2 is SYDVKM. The CDR3 extends over 15 amino acids.

The J gene is TRBJ1-3, the V gene TRBV28; no clear D gene. Material for sequencing was peripheral blood. This receptor was taken from a man aged 55-75 years with active or convalescent COVID-19. CDR3 in amino acids: CASSDPSGGGNTIYF. CDR3 DNA: TGTGCCAGCAGTGACCCGTCGGGAGGCGGAAACACCATATATTTT. The variable domain in full, with the rest retrieved from reference TRBV28 and TRBJ1-3, is DVKVTQSSRYLVKRTGEKVFLECVQDMDHENMFWYRQDPGLGLRLIYFSYDVKMKEKGDIPEGYSVSREKKERFSLILESASTNQTSMYLCASSDPSGGGNTIYFGEGSWLTVV.